This passage covers 22 T cell receptor beta chains from one sample sequenced in a study of blood T cells in healthy people across ages. A second PCR, run for about 7 to 12 cycles, used a sample-barcoded 5' primer plus a J-beta primer mix. From the 5' RACE reads, TCRdb called clonotypes with MiXCR, one entry per CDR3 protein. The data hold approximately 760,000 distinct CDR3 sequences, with roughly 25% observed a single time. These data were likewise used in another study, on T cells of mothers and their children.

Sequencing was done on a sample of blood. These receptors all stem from a boy under 18 in good health.

This clonotype was detected a few times. The V and J genes are TRBV6-2 or TRBV6-3 and TRBJ2-5; possibly TRBD2 for D (5 bases). The DNA end is more similar to TRBJ2-1, so the J call may be wrong. The CDR3 has 12 amino acids. Germline V gene lookup returns CDR1 MNHEY and CDR2 SVGEGT. Written as DNA, the CDR3 is TGTGCCAGCACCCTAGGAGAGGGTGAGCAGTTCTTC. Its translation: CASTLGEGEQFF.

This clonotype was detected only a few times. CDR3 sequence (DNA): TGTGCCAGCAGCTTTCTAGCGGGGGCCTCGTACAATGAGCAGTTCTTC. This translates into CASSFLAGASYNEQFF. This chain joins TRBV7-2 and TRBJ2-1; the match to TRBD2 covers 10 bases. CDR3 length: 16 amino acids. Unmatched junction bases numbered 6, after V lost 3 bases and J lost 4 bases. Germline values: CDR1 SGHTA, CDR2 FQGNSA. Using reference TRBV7-2 and TRBJ2-1 for the parts outside the CDR3, the full variable domain is GAGVSQSPSNKVTEKGKDVELRCDPISGHTALYWYRQSLGQGLEFLIYFQGNSAPDKSGLPSDRFSAERTGGSVSTLTIQRTQQEDSAVYLCASSFLAGASYNEQFFGPGTRLTVL.

V gene TRBV12-3 or TRBV12-4 combines with J gene TRBJ2-1; TRBD2 matches at 13 bases. The DNA end is more similar to TRBJ2-7, so the J call may be wrong. The CDR3 has 15 residues. The CDR3 DNA follows: TGTGCCAGCAGTTTCGGACTAGCGGGGGCTGCGGAGCAGTACTTC. Protein sequence: CASSFGLAGAAEQYF.

The rearrangement links TRBV27 to TRBJ1-1; TRBD1 is a possible D gene (5 bases). The germline V and J ends were trimmed by 7 bases and 1 base, with 13 bases remaining between them. This CDR3 comprises 14 residues. Germline CDR1 and CDR2: MNHEY and SMNVEV (reference sequence). As DNA, the CDR3 is TGTGCCAGCACCCCGGGGGTGGGGAACACTGAAGCTTTCTTT. Its protein is CASTPGVGNTEAFF.

The gene calls are TRBV29-1 and TRBJ1-1, with unresolved D. Germline CDR1 is SQVTM and CDR2 is ANQGSEA. This CDR3 has 12 amino acids. V was trimmed by 4 bases and J by 3 bases, leaving 9 bases between them. CDR3 nucleotides: TGCAGCGTTGTACTTCTGGACACTGAAGCTTTCTTT. Amino acids: CSVVLLDTEAFF. The variable domain in full, with the rest retrieved from reference TRBV29-1 and TRBJ1-1, is SAVISQKPSRDICQRGTSLTIQCQVDSQVTMMFWYRQQPGQSLTLIATANQGSEATYESGFVIDKFPISRPNLTFSTLTVSNMSPEDSSIYLCSVVLLDTEAFFGQGTRLTVV.

This clonotype was counted only a few times. The CDR3 sequence is CASSQDSSGGTFPGRNYEQYF. The CDR3 DNA reads as TGCGCCAGCAGCCAAGATTCTAGTGGGGGTACCTTCCCCGGCCGGAACTACGAGCAGTACTTC. The gene calls are TRBV4-1 and TRBJ2-7, with D perhaps matching TRBD1 or TRBD2 (5 bases each). Germline loops: CDR1 MGHRA, CDR2 YSYEKL. V gave up 0 bases and J gave up 3 bases, with 30 bases separating them. The CDR3 is 21 residues long.

CDR3 sequence reads: CASSLASGGAEDTQYF. The CDR3 region has the DNA TGTGCCAGCAGCTTAGCTAGCGGGGGGGCCGAAGATACGCAGTATTTT. This chain joins TRBV7-2 and TRBJ2-3; 11 bases are shared with TRBD2. This CDR3 region has 16 residues. From germline, CDR1 is SGHTA and CDR2 FQGNSA. J lost 5 bases, V lost 0 bases, and 4 bases had no gene match.

The chain combines TRBV9 with TRBJ2-3; the match to TRBD2 covers 8 bases. This CDR3 contains 17 residues. Germline V gives CDR1 SGDLS, CDR2 YYNGEE. Germline trimming cut 0 bases from V and 0 bases from J; bases unmatched to any gene: 6. CDR3 DNA: TGTGCCAGCAGCGTAGAATGGAGCGGGAGTAGCACAGATACGCAGTATTTT. Encoded protein: CASSVEWSGSSTDTQYF.

This sequence joins TRBV11-2 and TRBJ2-3; TRBD2 might be the D (6 bases). From germline, CDR1 is SGHAT and CDR2 FQNNGV. There are 16 residues in the CDR3. The V and J ends lost 6 bases and 0 bases respectively, with 16 bases between them. The CDR3: CASSSHGLSSTDTQYF. The CDR3 DNA reads TGTGCCAGCAGTTCACATGGACTAAGTAGCACAGATACGCAGTATTTT.

The gene calls are TRBV7-8 and TRBJ2-5, with 7 bases identical to TRBD2. The DNA end is more similar to TRBJ2-7, so the J call may be wrong. The CDR3 has 13 residues. Germline values: CDR1 SGHVS, CDR2 FQNEAQ. CDR3 nucleotides: TGTGCCAGCAGCGGACTAGGTCCCTACGAGCAGTACTTC. Translated, it gives CASSGLGPYEQYF.

The CDR3 DNA follows: TGCAGCGTTGGACGATCCACCTACGAGCAGTACTTC. Protein sequence: CSVGRSTYEQYF. This chain links TRBV29-1 with TRBJ2-7; D unclear. Deletions cut 4 bases from V and 2 bases from J, with 9 bases between. The V gene's germline CDR1 is SQVTM and CDR2 ANQGSEA. The length of the CDR3 is 12 residues.

A few counts support this clonotype. This CDR3 is CASSLGTPAEAFF. The CDR3 DNA is TGTGCCAGCAGCTTAGGGACTCCCGCTGAAGCTTTCTTT. The chain uses TRBV7-9 and TRBJ1-1; no clear D. Trimming removed 1 base at V and 6 bases at J, with 9 bases between. The length of the CDR3 is 13 residues. Germline V gene data show CDR1 as SEHNR and CDR2 as FQNEAQ (reference sequence).

The V gene is TRBV7-6, the J gene TRBJ2-5; TRBD2 matches at 10 bases. The CDR3 consists of 16 residues. Germline V gives CDR1 SGHVS, CDR2 FNYEAQ. V lost 2 bases, J lost 4 bases, and 7 bases stayed unmatched. The CDR3 region is CASSLKTSGAGETQYF. The CDR3 bases are TGTGCCAGCAGCTTAAAAACTAGCGGGGCCGGAGAGACCCAGTACTTC.

The gene calls are TRBV12-3 or TRBV12-4 and TRBJ2-5, with TRBD1 matching over 9 bases. Trimming at V came to 4 bases and at J to 4 bases, leaving 7 bases not matched to a gene. The CDR3 is 15 residues long. This chain's CDR3 is CASSSGTGTGETQYF. The DNA of the CDR3 is TGTGCCAGCAGTTCCGGGACAGGGACGGGAGAGACCCAGTACTTC.

J is TRBJ2-7 and V is TRBV7-9, with TRBD1 matching over 7 bases. V lost 5 bases, J lost 2 bases, and 6 bases stayed unmatched. The CDR3 covers 14 residues. Per germline, CDR1 SEHNR and CDR2 FQNEAQ (reference sequence). CDR3 protein: CASSRTGIAYEQYF. CDR3 DNA sequence: TGTGCCAGCAGCCGGACAGGTATAGCCTACGAGCAGTACTTC.

The chain couples TRBV7-2 to TRBJ2-5; tentatively, D is TRBD1 or TRBD2 (6 bases each). This CDR3 spans 14 amino acids. CDR1 and CDR2 from the germline V gene are SGHTA and FQGNSA. The germline V and J ends were trimmed by 4 bases and 5 bases, with 14 bases remaining between them. CDR3 nucleotides: TGTGCCAGCAGCTCACGTGGGGGGCTGGAGACCCAGTACTTC. It translates to CASSSRGGLETQYF. Full variable domain (outside the CDR3, taken from reference TRBV7-2 and TRBJ2-5): GAGVSQSPSNKVTEKGKDVELRCDPISGHTALYWYRQSLGQGLEFLIYFQGNSAPDKSGLPSDRFSAERTGGSVSTLTIQRTQQEDSAVYLCASSSRGGLETQYFGPGTRLLVL.

This sequence joins TRBV29-1 and TRBJ2-5; a weak D match, TRBD1 (5 bases). Matching the DNA end better, TRBJ2-7 makes the J call doubtful. Germline CDR1 is SQVTM and CDR2 is ANQGSEA. The CDR3 totals 12 residues. The CDR3 reads CSVQDRAYEQYF. The DNA of the CDR3 is TGCAGCGTCCAAGACAGAGCCTACGAGCAGTACTTC.

This clonotype appeared a few times. The CDR3 nucleotides are TGTGCCAGCATCAGACAGGGTGCCAAAAACATTCAGTACTTC. Protein product: CASIRQGAKNIQYF. The chain joins TRBV2 to TRBJ2-4; 7 nucleotides agree with TRBD1. The CDR3 length is 14 residues. Trimming cost V 7 bases and J 1 base; bases outside gene matches: 4. CDR1 SNHLY and CDR2 FYNNEI come from the germline V gene.

This clonotype occurred once. The chain has TRBV28 and TRBJ2-1; a weak D match, TRBD2 (5 bases). The CDR3 is 13 amino acids. The V end was cut by 6 bases, the J end by 6 bases, with 12 bases between. Germline CDR1 is MDHEN and CDR2 is SYDVKM. As DNA, the CDR3 is TGTGCCAGCAGGGATAGCGCTTTCAATGAGCAGTTCTTC. Translated: CASRDSAFNEQFF.

A note on this clonotype: One junction end does not reproduce the germline sequence, and a read error may be involved. The gene calls are TRBV10-3 and TRBJ2-1, with D possibly matching TRBD1 (7 bases). This CDR3 contains 13 residues. Per the germline V gene, CDR1 is ENHRY and CDR2 is SYGVKD. The CDR3 reads CAISQGGYSEQFF. DNA of the CDR3: TGTGCCATCAGTCAGGGGGGCTACAGTGAGCAGTTCTTC.

V gene TRBV16 combines with J gene TRBJ2-5; the match to TRBD1 covers 7 bases. Gene TRBJ2-7 matches the end of the DNA better, so the J call may be wrong. CDR1 is KGHSY and CDR2 is FQNENV in the germline V gene. The CDR3 totals 15 residues. This chain's CDR3 is CASSQGQQSSYEQYF. For the CDR3, the DNA is TGTGCCAGCAGCCAGGGACAGCAAAGCTCCTACGAGCAGTACTTC.

The rearrangement uses TRBV3-1 and TRBJ2-7; TRBD2 matches at 9 bases. Trimming at V came to 3 bases and at J to 5 bases, leaving 2 bases not matched to a gene. The CDR3 spans 13 residues. Germline CDR1 LGHDT, CDR2 YNNKEL (reference sequence). In nucleotides, the CDR3 is TGTGCCAGCAGCCAGCGGGAGGGTAACGAGCAGTACTTC. Its protein is CASSQREGNEQYF.